Below, 10 T cell receptor beta chains from the same sample are listed, as sequenced in a study of blood T cell repertoires in COVID-19. Assay: immunoSEQ multiplex PCR; the TCRdb copy retains only in-frame clones and omits some. The table records about 140,000 clones, around 88% of them present only once. The specimen was peripheral blood. Receptors were obtained from an older woman with acute or convalescent COVID-19.

The chain uses TRBV4-3 and TRBJ1-2, with a possible D match to TRBD1 (5 bases). The V gene lost 2 bases and the J gene lost 2 bases, with 12 bases spanning the gap. This CDR3 has 15 amino acids. The V gene's germline CDR1 is LGHNA and CDR2 YSLEER. The CDR3 sequence is CASSQLGAGNYGYTF. CDR3 DNA sequence: TGCGCCAGCAGCCAACTAGGGGCAGGGAACTATGGCTACACCTTC.

The chain carries TRBV2 and TRBJ2-5, with TRBD2 matching over 8 bases. Losses at the gene ends were 3 bases for V and 5 bases for J; bases not matched to a gene: 8. The CDR3 has 15 residues. Looked up from germline, CDR1 is SNHLY and CDR2 is FYNNEI. The CDR3: CASSERRGAGETQYF. As DNA, the CDR3 is TGTGCCAGCAGTGAGAGGCGGGGGGCGGGGGAGACCCAGTACTTC.

The chain has TRBV4-1 and TRBJ1-2, with D maybe TRBD1 (5 bases). V was clipped by 0 bases and J by 0 bases, with 11 bases between them. The germline V gene has CDR1 MGHRA and CDR2 YSYEKL. The CDR3 consists of 16 residues. As DNA, the CDR3 is TGCGCCAGCAGCCAAGATCCGACAGTAGCTAACTATGGCTACACCTTC. This sequence encodes CASSQDPTVANYGYTF.

V is TRBV5-1 and J is TRBJ2-7; no firm D call. V lost 0 bases and J 3 bases, leaving 16 bases between the germline ends. This CDR3 has 16 residues. The germline V gene encodes CDR1 SGHRS and CDR2 YFSETQ. The DNA for the CDR3 is TGCGCCAGCAGCTTGGATACACCATGGAGAAACTACGAGCAGTACTTC. This encodes CASSLDTPWRNYEQYF. Supplemented by reference TRBV5-1 and TRBJ2-7, the full variable domain reads KAGVTQTPRYLIKTRGQQVTLSCSPISGHRSVSWYQQTPGQGLQFLFEYFSETQRNKGNFPGRFSGRQFSNSRSEMNVSTLELGDSALYLCASSLDTPWRNYEQYFGPGTRLTVT.

The chain carries TRBV12-3 or TRBV12-4 and TRBJ2-5; 7 bases fit TRBD1. The CDR3 has 13 amino acids. With 3 bases clipped from V and 5 bases from J, the junction kept 3 bases outside the gene matches. The CDR3 sequence: CASSFGQEETQYF. Written as DNA, the CDR3 is TGTGCCAGCAGTTTTGGACAGGAGGAGACCCAGTACTTC.

This clone occurred once. The sample contains more than one DNA sequence encoding this CDR3. The V call is TRBV18, the J call TRBJ1-5, with D possibly matching TRBD1 (6 bases). Germline V gene lookup returns CDR1 KGHSH and CDR2 LQKENI. The CDR3 has 15 residues. Trimming pared 3 bases from V and 0 bases from J, leaving 9 bases between. CDR3 DNA sequence: TGTGCCAGCTCACCTGGACAGAATAGCAATCAGCCCCAGCATTTT. Amino acid sequence: CASSPGQNSNQPQHF.

The chain has TRBV2 and TRBJ1-2; D not certain. CDR3 length: 13 amino acids. Trimming removed 4 bases at V and 3 bases at J, with 9 bases between. Germline V gene sequence: CDR1 SNHLY, CDR2 FYNNEI. CDR3 bases: TGTGCCAGCAGTGTCGAGGACTACTATGGCTACACCTTC. It specifies CASSVEDYYGYTF.

The chain combines TRBV7-2 with TRBJ1-5, with 8 bases matching TRBD1. Germline assignment: CDR1 SGHTA and CDR2 FQGNSA. V dropped 4 bases and J dropped 3; count of bases not matched to a gene: 11. The CDR3 runs 17 residues. The CDR3 loop reads CASSSWARGPNNQPQHF. In DNA, the CDR3 is TGTGCCAGCAGCTCTTGGGCCAGGGGGCCAAACAATCAGCCCCAGCATTTT.

This clone was detected only once. The rearrangement joins TRBV7-9 to TRBJ1-5, with TRBD1 identical over 7 bases. V lost 5 bases, J lost 2 bases, and 6 bases stayed unmatched. The CDR3 length is 15 residues. The V gene's germline CDR1 is SEHNR and CDR2 FQNEAQ (reference sequence). The CDR3 loop reads CASSVTGEGNQPQHF. As DNA, the CDR3 is TGTGCCAGCAGCGTCACAGGGGAAGGCAATCAGCCCCAGCATTTT. Looking up the rest from reference TRBV7-9 and TRBJ1-5 gives the full variable domain: DTGVSQNPRHKITKRGQNVTFRCDPISEHNRLYWYRQTLGQGPEFLTYFQNEAQLEKSRLLSDRFSAERPKGSFSTLEIQRTEQGDSAMYLCASSVTGEGNQPQHFGDGTRLSIL.

The rearrangement joins TRBV7-6 to TRBJ2-7, with D possibly being TRBD2 (6 bases). Trimming took off 5 bases at V and 1 base at J, with 18 bases between the two ends. Germline V CDR1 and CDR2: SGHVS, FNYEAQ. The length of the CDR3 is 16 residues. CDR3 protein: CASSEAGRWESYEQYF. In DNA, the CDR3 is TGTGCCAGCAGCGAAGCGGGCAGGTGGGAGTCCTACGAGCAGTACTTC. Together with reference TRBV7-6 and TRBJ2-7, the CDR3 gives the full variable domain: GAGVSQSPRYKVTKRGQDVALRCDPISGHVSLYWYRQALGQGPEFLTYFNYEAQQDKSGLPNDRFSAERPEGSISTLTIQRTEQRDSAMYRCASSEAGRWESYEQYFGPGTRLTVT.